The 30 T cell receptor beta chains in this list originate from one sample, sequenced in a study of cytomegalovirus exposure and HLA in healthy donors. The table came from immunoSEQ multiplex PCR; TCRdb's copy has only in-frame clones and leaves some out. This table holds 100,000 to 150,000 clones, roughly 90% found once. Specimen: PBMCs. These receptors came from a man aged 25 to 40 in good health and CMV-seronegative.

V gene TRBV6-1 combines with J gene TRBJ2-2, with TRBD2 matching over 8 bases. The CDR3 spans 13 residues. Germline V gene data show CDR1 as MNHNS and CDR2 as SASEGT. Unmatched junction bases numbered 10, after V lost 4 bases and J lost 15 bases. CDR3 amino acids: CASSVAGHTWMFF. The CDR3 DNA is TGTGCCAGCAGTGTAGCGGGGCACACCTGGATGTTTTTT.

V is TRBV7-9 and J is TRBJ1-2, with TRBD1 as a possible D gene (6 bases). Deletions cut 1 base from V and 4 bases from J, with 13 bases between. This CDR3 has 15 residues. Looked up from germline, CDR1 is SEHNR and CDR2 is FQNEAQ (reference sequence). CDR3 coding DNA: TGTGCCAGCAGCTTAGTAGACAGGTCGATCTATGGCTACACCTTC. It encodes CASSLVDRSIYGYTF.

V usage is TRBV4-3 and J usage is TRBJ2-1; D not certain. The CDR3 spans 13 residues. Germline V gene sequence: CDR1 LGHNA, CDR2 YSLEER. V was clipped by 4 bases and J by 4 bases, with 8 bases between them. The CDR3 sequence: CASSPQPYNEQFF. CDR3 in DNA: TGCGCCAGCAGCCCACAGCCGTACAATGAGCAGTTCTTC.

This clone was seen a single time. V is TRBV5-4 and J is TRBJ1-4, with 7 nucleotides matching TRBD1. This CDR3 has 14 amino acids. Losses at the gene ends were 0 bases for V and 7 bases for J; bases not matched to a gene: 3. CDR1 SGHNT and CDR2 YYREEE come from the germline V gene (reference sequence). The CDR3 loop is CASSLEGAVEKLFF. The CDR3, as DNA: TGTGCCAGCAGCTTGGAGGGGGCCGTTGAAAAACTGTTTTTT.

This clone was recorded once. This chain links TRBV7-9 with TRBJ2-7; 7 bases align to TRBD1. Unmatched junction bases numbered 9, after V lost 5 bases and J lost 2 bases. Germline assignment: CDR1 SEHNR and CDR2 FQNEAQ (reference sequence). CDR3 length equals 15 residues. The CDR3 DNA follows: TGTGCCAGCAGCGCACCGACAGGGAATGCCTACGAGCAGTACTTC. It encodes CASSAPTGNAYEQYF.

The chain employs TRBV11-2 and TRBJ1-1; D ambiguous. The CDR3 is 13 amino acids. The V and J ends lost 2 bases and 6 bases respectively, with 10 bases between them. Germline V CDR1 and CDR2: SGHAT, FQNNGV. In DNA form, the CDR3 reads TGTGCCAGCAGCTTAAACTGGGCATCTGAAGCTTTCTTT. It yields the protein CASSLNWASEAFF.

The genes are TRBV19 and TRBJ2-3; weak D call: TRBD1 (6 bases). The CDR3 extends over 13 amino acids. CDR1 and CDR2 (germline): LNHDA, SQIVND (reference sequence). The V end lost 10 bases, the J end lost 1 base, and 12 bases lay between the germline ends. The CDR3 loop reads CATGDIGTDTQYF. The CDR3 DNA is TGTGCCACTGGGGACATTGGCACAGATACGCAGTATTTT.

This chain joins TRBV5-1 and TRBJ2-7, with 11 bases that match TRBD2. Germline-derived CDR1 and CDR2 are SGHRS and YFSETQ. There are 16 residues in the CDR3. V lost 2 bases and J lost 2; bases outside the gene matches: 6. This CDR3 reads CASSFSSGRVPYEQYF. DNA of the CDR3: TGCGCCAGCAGCTTCAGTAGCGGGAGGGTCCCCTACGAGCAGTACTTC.

The rearrangement links TRBV21-1 to TRBJ2-7; TRBD1 is taken as the D call from the table, unchecked against the DNA. TRBV21-1 is a pseudogene. This CDR3 region has 15 residues. The DNA for the CDR3 is TGTGCCAGCAGCAAATCTTTTACAGGGATCGACGAGCAGTACTTC. This sequence encodes CASSKSFTGIDEQYF.

The V and J genes are TRBV2 and TRBJ1-2; a weak D match, TRBD1 (5 bases). This CDR3 contains 12 residues. Looked up from germline, CDR1 is SNHLY and CDR2 is FYNNEI. V was pared by 6 bases and J by 5 bases, with 10 bases between. The CDR3 protein is CASSAQDYGYTF. DNA for the CDR3: TGTGCCAGCAGCGCACAGGATTATGGCTACACCTTC.

The V call is TRBV5-5, the J call TRBJ1-5, with a weak D call TRBD1 (6 bases). V dropped 4 bases and J dropped 5 bases, with 10 bases sitting between them. This CDR3 region has 13 residues. From germline, CDR1 is SGHKS and CDR2 YYEKEE (reference sequence). CDR3 amino acids: CASSGDNYQPQHF. Written as DNA, the CDR3 is TGTGCCAGCAGCGGGGACAATTATCAGCCCCAGCATTTT.

The gene calls are TRBV14 and TRBJ1-5; D is ambiguous. CDR1 is SGHDN and CDR2 is FVKESK in the germline V gene. The CDR3 is made up of 12 amino acids. Trimming took off 1 base at V and 6 bases at J, with 4 bases between the two ends. CDR3 sequence (DNA): TGTGCCAGCAGCCAAGGGCTTCAGCCCCAGCATTTT. It yields the protein CASSQGLQPQHF.

The count of this clone is one. The V gene is TRBV10-3, the J gene TRBJ1-2; 9 bases align to TRBD1. V dropped 8 bases and J dropped 8; count of bases not matched to a gene: 12. The CDR3 is made up of 14 amino acids. CDR1 ENHRY and CDR2 SYGVKD come from the germline V gene. As DNA, the CDR3 is TGTGCCATCGAACCCGACAGGGGGGCGGGCGGCTACACCTTC. The encoded protein is CAIEPDRGAGGYTF.

The V call is TRBV6-5, the J call TRBJ2-7; D ambiguous. The ends were cut back, 4 bases at V and 4 bases at J, with 11 bases in the middle. In germline, CDR1 is MNHEY, CDR2 SVGAGI. The CDR3 length is 13 residues. CDR3 in amino acids: CASSSIHEYEQYF. CDR3 DNA sequence: TGTGCCAGCAGTTCCATACACGAATACGAGCAGTACTTC.

CDR3 nucleotides: TGTGCCAGCGGCAAATACCGGGACAGGTTCAACGAGCAGTACTTC. Its protein product is CASGKYRDRFNEQYF. The rearrangement links TRBV27 to TRBJ2-7; 8 nucleotides align to TRBD1. Trimming took 8 bases from V and 5 from J; bases not matched to a gene: 14. CDR3 size: 15 residues. The germline CDR1 and CDR2 sequences are MNHEY and SMNVEV (reference sequence).

There are a few counts of this clone. The V call is TRBV2, the J call TRBJ1-2, with TRBD1 as a possible D gene (5 bases). This CDR3 has 14 residues. Germline CDR1 is SNHLY and CDR2 is FYNNEI. V was shortened by 6 bases and J by 8 bases, with 19 bases between the two germline ends. This CDR3 is CASSRDGDSRGYTF. CDR3 coding DNA: TGTGCCAGCAGCCGGGACGGGGACTCTCGAGGCTACACCTTC.

This clone was seen just once. The chain is built from TRBV19 and TRBJ2-7, with TRBD2 matching over 8 bases. CDR3 length equals 15 residues. Unmatched junction bases numbered 8, after V lost 5 bases and J lost 2 bases. Germline CDR1 and CDR2: LNHDA and SQIVND (reference sequence). The chain's CDR3 is CASSEGGRLPYEQYF. The CDR3 DNA sequence: TGTGCCAGTAGTGAGGGCGGGAGGTTACCCTACGAGCAGTACTTC.

This clone came up once. V and J are TRBV5-1 and TRBJ1-1, with D possibly being TRBD1 (6 bases). The CDR3 totals 14 residues. V lost 0 bases, J lost 4 bases, and 10 bases lay in between. Germline values: CDR1 SGHRS, CDR2 YFSETQ. CDR3 bases: TGCGCCAGCAGCTTGGACAGAGGGGGCACTGAAGCTTTCTTT. Protein: CASSLDRGGTEAFF. The entire variable domain, with the rest obtained from reference TRBV5-1 and TRBJ1-1, is as follows: KAGVTQTPRYLIKTRGQQVTLSCSPISGHRSVSWYQQTPGQGLQFLFEYFSETQRNKGNFPGRFSGRQFSNSRSEMNVSTLELGDSALYLCASSLDRGGTEAFFGQGTRLTVV.

The genes are TRBV5-1 and TRBJ1-1, with TRBD1 matching over 11 bases. Trimming cost V 3 bases and J 2 bases; bases outside gene matches: 0. The germline V gene encodes CDR1 SGHRS and CDR2 YFSETQ. The CDR3 consists of 14 residues. The CDR3 spells CASSWTGGNTEAFF. The CDR3, as DNA: TGCGCCAGCAGCTGGACAGGGGGCAACACTGAAGCTTTCTTT.

The chain carries TRBV27 and TRBJ1-2; D is undetermined. The V gene lost 6 bases and the J gene lost 2 bases, with 10 bases spanning the gap. The CDR3 is made up of 13 amino acids. Germline loops: CDR1 MNHEY, CDR2 SMNVEV (reference sequence). The CDR3 here is CASSPRQNYGYTF. The CDR3 coding sequence is TGTGCCAGCAGCCCTAGGCAGAACTATGGCTACACCTTC.

The chain has TRBV29-1 and TRBJ2-2; 8 bases are a match to TRBD1. There are 13 residues in the CDR3. Germline V gene data show CDR1 as SQVTM and CDR2 as ANQGSEA. V shed 6 bases, J shed 1 base, and the junction held 1 base outside the gene matches. As DNA, the CDR3 is TGCAGCGTGACAGGGGTGAACACCGGGGAGCTGTTTTTT. Translating gives CSVTGVNTGELFF.

The chain couples TRBV9 to TRBJ2-5, with a weak D call TRBD1 (5 bases). Germline loops: CDR1 SGDLS, CDR2 YYNGEE. This CDR3 region has 15 residues. The V and J ends lost 0 bases and 2 bases respectively, with 11 bases between them. In nucleotides, the CDR3 is TGTGCCAGCAGCGTAGAGGGGCGCCCACAAGAGACCCAGTACTTC. This sequence encodes CASSVEGRPQETQYF.

This clone was counted a single time. The V and J genes are TRBV5-1 and TRBJ2-7, with D perhaps matching TRBD1 (5 bases). V gave up 0 bases and J gave up 1 base, with 17 bases separating them. The CDR3 has 17 amino acids. Germline V gene data show CDR1 as SGHRS and CDR2 as YFSETQ. CDR3 sequence: CASSLDFSDSLSYEQYF. The CDR3 bases are TGCGCCAGCAGCTTGGACTTTAGTGACAGCCTTTCCTACGAGCAGTACTTC.

The J gene is TRBJ2-7, the V gene TRBV9, with 10 positions matching TRBD2. Germline V lookup: CDR1 SGDLS, CDR2 YYNGEE. This CDR3 has 17 amino acids. Trimming cost V 3 bases and J 6 bases; bases outside gene matches: 15. In DNA, the CDR3 is TGTGCCAGCAGCGCCCCCCGCTCGACTAGCGGGCCATCCGAGCAGTACTTC. The encoded protein is CASSAPRSTSGPSEQYF.

The chain links TRBV7-9 to TRBJ2-7; 7 nucleotides line up with TRBD2. The CDR3 is made up of 14 amino acids. V lost 5 bases and J lost 4; bases outside the gene matches: 8. Looked up from germline, CDR1 is SEHNR and CDR2 is FQNEAQ (reference sequence). DNA for the CDR3: TGTGCCAGCAGCCCAGCGGGGCGAAGGTACGAGCAGTACTTC. Encoded protein: CASSPAGRRYEQYF. The variable domain in full, completed from reference TRBV7-9 and TRBJ2-7, reads DTGVSQNPRHKITKRGQNVTFRCDPISEHNRLYWYRQTLGQGPEFLTYFQNEAQLEKSRLLSDRFSAERPKGSFSTLEIQRTEQGDSAMYLCASSPAGRRYEQYFGPGTRLTVT.

The chain has TRBV6-5 and TRBJ2-7, with 7 bases aligning to TRBD1. The CDR3 covers 13 residues. The J segment lost 4 bases and the V segment lost 2 bases, leaving 2 bases of the junction unmatched. Germline CDR1 is MNHEY and CDR2 is SVGAGI. In DNA, the CDR3 is TGTGCCAGCAGTTACGGCAGGGGGTACGAGCAGTACTTC. It is translated as CASSYGRGYEQYF.

This chain joins TRBV6-4 and TRBJ2-5, with 8 bases that match TRBD2. This CDR3 region has 14 residues. The germline gives CDR1 MRHNA, CDR2 SNTAGT. V lost 6 bases, J lost 8 bases, and 11 bases stayed unmatched. The chain's CDR3 is CASSPTSDTATQYF. The CDR3 DNA follows: TGTGCCAGCAGCCCGACTAGCGACACGGCAACCCAGTACTTC.

This chain links TRBV15 with TRBJ2-1; 7 positions match TRBD1. Per germline, CDR1 LNHNV and CDR2 YYDKDF (reference sequence). The J segment lost 6 bases and the V segment lost 0 bases, leaving 8 bases of the junction unmatched. The CDR3 spans 16 residues. The CDR3 here is CATSRDNRGGSNEQFF. CDR3 sequence (DNA): TGTGCCACCAGCAGAGATAACAGGGGCGGTTCCAATGAGCAGTTCTTC.

V usage is TRBV4-2 and J usage is TRBJ2-3; 14 bases map to TRBD2. Trimming cost V 5 bases and J 5 bases; bases outside gene matches: 6. The germline V gene has CDR1 LGHNA and CDR2 YNFKEQ. The CDR3 length is 16 residues. The CDR3 DNA follows: TGTGCCAGCAGCTATGGGACTAGCGGGAGTAGAGATACGCAGTATTTT. It translates to CASSYGTSGSRDTQYF.

This rearrangement joins TRBV19 to TRBJ1-6, with 7 positions matching TRBD1. The CDR3 runs to 15 residues. V lost 4 bases, J lost 4 bases, and 4 bases stayed unmatched. The germline V gene encodes CDR1 LNHDA and CDR2 SQIVND (reference sequence). The CDR3 sequence is CASSTMGQYNSPLHF. For the CDR3, the DNA is TGTGCCAGTAGTACGATGGGACAGTATAATTCACCCCTCCACTTT.